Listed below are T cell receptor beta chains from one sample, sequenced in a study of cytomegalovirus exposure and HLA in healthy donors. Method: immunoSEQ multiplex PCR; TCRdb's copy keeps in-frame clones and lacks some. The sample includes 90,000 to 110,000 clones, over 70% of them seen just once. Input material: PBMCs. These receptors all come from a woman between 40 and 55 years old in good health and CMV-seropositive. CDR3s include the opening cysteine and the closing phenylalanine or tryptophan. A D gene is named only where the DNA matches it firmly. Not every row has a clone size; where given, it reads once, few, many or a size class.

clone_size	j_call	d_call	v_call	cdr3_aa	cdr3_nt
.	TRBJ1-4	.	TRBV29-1	CSVQDSYNEKLFF	TGCAGCGTTCAGGACAGCTATAATGAAAAACTGTTTTTT
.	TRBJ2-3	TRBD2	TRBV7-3	CASSLREGDTQYF	TGTGCCAGCAGCTTACGGGAGGGGGATACGCAGTATTTT
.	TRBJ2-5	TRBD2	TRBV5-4	CASTPGRGAGETQYF	TGTGCCAGCACCCCGGGGCGGGGGGCAGGAGAGACCCAGTACTTC
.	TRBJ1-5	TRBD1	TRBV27	CASSGDSYQINQPQHF	TGTGCCAGCAGTGGGGACAGTTATCAAATCAATCAGCCCCAGCATTTT
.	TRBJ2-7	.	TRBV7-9	CASSLGPSYEQYF	TGTGCCAGCAGCTTGGGGCCATCCTACGAGCAGTACTTC
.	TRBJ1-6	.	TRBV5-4	CASIRREDGANSPLHF	TGTGCCAGCATCCGAAGGGAGGACGGGGCGAATTCACCCCTCCACTTT
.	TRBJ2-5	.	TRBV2	CASSEGAETQYF	TGTGCCAGCAGCGAGGGAGCAGAGACCCAGTACTTC
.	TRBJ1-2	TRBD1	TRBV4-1	CASSQTGGDYGYTF	TGCGCCAGCAGCCAAACAGGGGGAGACTATGGCTACACCTTC
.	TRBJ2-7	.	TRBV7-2	CASSRRLFYHEQYF	TGTGCCAGCAGCCGCCGTCTCTTCTACCACGAGCAGTACTTC
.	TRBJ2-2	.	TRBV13	CASSLYSPGELFF	TGTGCCAGCAGCTTGTATAGTCCCGGGGAGCTGTTTTTT
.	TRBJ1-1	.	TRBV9	CASSAGNTEAFF	TGTGCCAGCAGCGCCGGTAACACTGAAGCTTTCTTT
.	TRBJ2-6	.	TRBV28	CASSYYPSSGANVLTF	TGTGCCAGCAGTTACTATCCAAGCTCTGGGGCCAACGTCCTGACTTTC
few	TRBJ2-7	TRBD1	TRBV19	CASSPQGIVQYF	TGTGCCAGTAGTCCACAGGGGATAGTGCAGTACTTC
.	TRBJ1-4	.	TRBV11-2	CASSLTGGRDEKLFF	TGTGCCAGCAGCTTAACGGGGGGTCGGGATGAAAAACTGTTTTTT
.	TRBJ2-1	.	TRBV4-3	CASSPTTREQFF	TGCGCCAGCAGCCCTACTACTCGGGAGCAGTTCTTC
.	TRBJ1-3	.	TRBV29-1	CSVVQRSGNTIYF	TGCAGCGTTGTTCAGCGCTCTGGAAACACCATATATTTT
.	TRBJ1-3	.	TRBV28	CASSLVGVSGNTIYF	TGTGCCAGCAGTTTAGTCGGGGTCTCGGGAAACACCATATATTTT
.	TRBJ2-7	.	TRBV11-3	CASSSRGQSYEQYF	TGTGCCAGCAGCTCCCGAGGACAGTCCTACGAGCAGTACTTC
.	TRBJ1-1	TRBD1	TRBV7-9	CASSSQGGDTEAFF	TGTGCCAGCAGCTCCCAGGGGGGAGACACTGAAGCTTTCTTT
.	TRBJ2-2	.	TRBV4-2	CASSRTTGAGELFF	TGTGCCAGCAGCCGGACTACAGGGGCCGGGGAGCTGTTTTTT
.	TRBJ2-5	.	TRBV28	CASSPPRTAQETQYF	TGTGCCAGCAGTCCACCCCGGACAGCCCAAGAGACCCAGTACTTC
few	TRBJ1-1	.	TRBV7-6	CASSLNFLNTEAFF	TGTGCCAGCAGCTTGAACTTTCTAAACACTGAAGCTTTCTTT
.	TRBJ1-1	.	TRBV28	CASSSRVGPAEAFF	TGTGCCAGCAGTTCCCGCGTGGGGCCGGCTGAAGCTTTCTTT
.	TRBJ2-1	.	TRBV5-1	CASSEDLGGSYNAQFF	TGCGCCAGCAGCGAAGACCTAGGGGGATCCTACAATGCGCAGTTCTTC
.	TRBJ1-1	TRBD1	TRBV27	CASNPTRRQGLQGVNTEAFF	TGTGCCAGCAACCCGACGCGGAGACAGGGGCTGCAGGGTGTGAACACTGAAGCTTTCTTT
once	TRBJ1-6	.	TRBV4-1	CASSQDPGGAIKPLHF	TGCGCCAGCAGCCAAGATCCGGGAGGTGCGATTAAACCCCTCCACTTT
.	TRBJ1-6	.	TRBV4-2	CASSRQDSPLHF	TGTGCCAGCAGCCGACAGGATTCACCCCTCCACTTT
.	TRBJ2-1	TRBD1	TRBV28	CASSAAPDRYNEQFF	TGTGCCAGCAGTGCCGCCCCGGACAGGTACAATGAGCAGTTCTTC
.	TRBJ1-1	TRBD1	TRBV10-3	CAISSQDRGNTEAFF	TGTGCCATCAGCTCGCAGGACAGGGGGAACACTGAAGCTTTCTTT
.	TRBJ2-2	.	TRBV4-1	CASSHEQGRELFF	TGCGCCAGCAGCCACGAACAGGGCCGGGAGCTGTTTTTT
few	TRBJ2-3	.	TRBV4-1	CASSQENLRYTDTQYF	TGCGCCAGCAGCCAAGAAAATCTACGTTACACAGATACGCAGTATTTT
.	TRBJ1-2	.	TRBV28	CASSLADTTYLNYGYTF	TGTGCCAGCAGTTTAGCGGACACAACCTATCTAAACTATGGCTACACCTTC
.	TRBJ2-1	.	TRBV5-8	CASSPSSYNEQFF	TGTGCCAGCAGCCCGAGCTCCTACAATGAGCAGTTCTTC
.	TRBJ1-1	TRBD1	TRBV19	CASSIGEGTGKAFF	TGTGCCAGTAGTATAGGCGAGGGGACAGGGAAAGCTTTCTTT
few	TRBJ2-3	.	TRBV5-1	CASSLMHPYTDTQYF	TGCGCCAGCAGCTTGATGCATCCCTACACAGATACGCAGTATTTT
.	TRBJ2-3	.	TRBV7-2	CASSSPRKGADTQYF	TGTGCCAGCAGCTCACCCCGGAAGGGGGCAGATACGCAGTATTTT
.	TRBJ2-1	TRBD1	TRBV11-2	CASSRRTGRFASYNEQFF	TGTGCCAGCAGCCGACGGACAGGGCGGTTTGCGTCCTACAATGAGCAGTTCTTC
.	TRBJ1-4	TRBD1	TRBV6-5	CASSAPGGNEKLFF	TGTGCCAGCAGTGCCCCAGGGGGGAATGAAAAACTGTTTTTT
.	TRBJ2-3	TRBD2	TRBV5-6	CASSLTLAGVTDTQYF	TGTGCCAGCAGCTTGACGCTAGCGGGAGTCACAGATACGCAGTATTTT
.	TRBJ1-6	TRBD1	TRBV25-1	CASSAKGRGRDSPLHF	TGTGCCAGCAGTGCCAAGGGCAGGGGGCGAGATTCACCCCTCCACTTT
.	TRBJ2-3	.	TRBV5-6	CASTTGYTDTQYF	TGTGCCAGCACGACAGGCTATACAGATACGCAGTATTTT
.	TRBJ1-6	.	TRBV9	CASSSDSRNSPLHF	TGTGCCAGCAGCTCTGACAGTAGAAATTCACCCCTCCACTTT
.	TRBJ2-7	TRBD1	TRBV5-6	CASSLEGTVPEQYF	TGTGCCAGCAGCTTGGAGGGGACAGTCCCCGAGCAGTACTTC
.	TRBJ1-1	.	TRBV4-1	CASSLSPTGNTEAFF	TGCGCCAGCAGCCTCTCACCGACAGGGAACACTGAAGCTTTCTTT
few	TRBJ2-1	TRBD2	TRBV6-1	CASSADGTSGSQFF	TGTGCCAGCAGCGCCGACGGGACTAGCGGGAGCCAGTTCTTC
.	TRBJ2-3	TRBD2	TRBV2	CASSLSGGRDTQYF	TGTGCCAGCAGCCTGAGCGGGGGGCGGGATACGCAGTATTTT
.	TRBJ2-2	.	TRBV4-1	CASSRAPNTGELFF	TGCGCCAGCAGCCGAGCCCCGAACACCGGGGAGCTGTTTTTT